The 9 T cell receptor beta chains reported below all come from one sample, sequenced in a study of T cells in Graves' hyperthyroidism and ophthalmopathy. TCR beta CDR3 sequences were amplified from RNA transcripts. Researchers ran a first-round RT-PCR on the TCR CDR3 using the HTBI primer set. TCRdb ran MiXCR on the multiplex PCR reads and lists one entry per CDR3 protein. The sample yields under 350,000 distinct CDR3 sequences, 21% seen once. Sequencing was done on a sample of blood. These receptors were taken from a woman between 45 and 65 years old with Graves' hyperthyroidism.

This clonotype was found many times. The chain employs TRBV4-1 and TRBJ2-3; TRBD2 agrees at 16 bases. Germline CDR1 reads MGHRA; CDR2 reads YSYEKL. V lost 2 bases, J lost 3 bases, and 8 bases stayed unmatched. The CDR3 contains 19 residues. The chain's CDR3 is CASSQYPGLAGGPTDTQYF. The DNA of the CDR3 is TGCGCCAGCAGCCAATACCCGGGACTAGCGGGAGGGCCTACAGATACGCAGTATTTT.

A few counts support this clonotype. The J gene is TRBJ2-3, the V gene TRBV5-1; 10 bases are a match to TRBD1. The CDR3 is 15 residues long. J was trimmed by 5 bases and V by 2 bases; bases with no gene match: 5. Germline lookup yields CDR1 SGHRS and CDR2 YFSETQ. CDR3 nucleotide sequence: TGCGCCAGCAGCTTTGGGACAGGGGTGATAGATACGCAGTATTTT. It encodes CASSFGTGVIDTQYF.

This clonotype was seen repeatedly, ten times or more. The rearrangement links TRBV2 to TRBJ2-1; 11 nucleotides line up with TRBD2. V lost 7 bases, J lost 6 bases, and 8 bases stayed unmatched. This CDR3 contains 15 residues. The germline V gene encodes CDR1 SNHLY and CDR2 FYNNEI. The CDR3 spells CASKIAGGPVNEQFF. CDR3 bases: TGTGCCAGCAAGATAGCGGGAGGGCCGGTCAATGAGCAGTTCTTC. Together with reference TRBV2 and TRBJ2-1, the CDR3 gives the full variable domain: EPEVTQTPSHQVTQMGQEVILRCVPISNHLYFYWYRQILGQKVEFLVSFYNNEISEKSEIFDDQFSVERPDGSNFTLKIRSTKLEDSAMYFCASKIAGGPVNEQFFGPGTRLTVL.

This clonotype has just one count. Germline and junction disagree at one end, which may indicate a read error. The V gene is TRBV5-1, the J gene TRBJ2-7; 11 bases line up with TRBD2. Looked up from germline, CDR1 is SGHRS and CDR2 is YFSETQ. This CDR3 is built from 16 residues. For the CDR3, the DNA is TGTGCCAGCAGCTCACCTCTAGCGGGAGGACCCTACGAGCAGTACTTC. This codes for CASSSPLAGGPYEQYF.

This clonotype was recorded a few times. The chain recombines TRBV7-3 with TRBJ2-4, with TRBD1 matching over 8 bases. This CDR3 comprises 18 residues. Germline CDR1 and CDR2: SGHTA and FQGTGA. V shed 2 bases, J shed 0 bases, and the junction held 9 bases outside the gene matches. In nucleotides, the CDR3 is TGTGCCAGCAGCTTAGTTGGACAGGGAACCTTAGCCAAAAACATTCAGTACTTC. Its translation: CASSLVGQGTLAKNIQYF.

This clonotype was seen repeatedly, ten times or more. The V gene is TRBV4-1, the J gene TRBJ2-1; the D gene could be TRBD1 or TRBD2 (6 bases each). Trimming stripped 3 bases from V and 7 bases from J, with 19 bases between. The germline gives CDR1 MGHRA, CDR2 YSYEKL. The CDR3 extends over 16 amino acids. The CDR3 DNA follows: TGCGCCAGCAGCCAGGTGTTGAGGGGGGCAGTAAATGAGCAGTTCTTC. This codes for CASSQVLRGAVNEQFF.

This clonotype was seen more than once but under ten times. As DNA, the CDR3 is TGTGCCAGCCACGGGGGACTAGGACCCAATGAGCAGTTCTTC. Protein sequence: CASHGGLGPNEQFF. V is TRBV2 and J is TRBJ2-1; 8 bases are shared with TRBD2. V dropped 8 bases and J dropped 6; count of bases not matched to a gene: 9. This CDR3 contains 14 residues. CDR1 and CDR2 (germline): SNHLY, FYNNEI.

This clonotype was observed at least ten times. The chain carries TRBV11-2 and TRBJ2-5, with TRBD2 as a possible D gene (5 bases). The CDR3 spans 12 residues. Germline CDR1 and CDR2: SGHAT and FQNNGV. With 1 base removed from V and 13 bases from J, the gap between germline ends came to 13 bases. The CDR3 is CASSLGTGWGYF. In nucleotides, the CDR3 is TGTGCCAGCAGCTTAGGCACGGGGTGGGGGTACTTC.

Concerning this clonotype itself: Because the CDR3 is missing its conserved closing phenylalanine or tryptophan, this is likely a read error. The V gene is TRBV6-1, the J gene TRBJ1-2; 8 bases fit TRBD1. Per germline, CDR1 MNHNS and CDR2 SASEGT. V shed 6 bases and J 0 bases; nucleotides not matched to a gene: 6. The CDR3 extends over 15 amino acids. CDR3: CASRFPGGSNYGYTS. The CDR3 DNA is TGTGCCAGCAGATTCCCAGGGGGCTCTAACTATGGCTACACCTCC.